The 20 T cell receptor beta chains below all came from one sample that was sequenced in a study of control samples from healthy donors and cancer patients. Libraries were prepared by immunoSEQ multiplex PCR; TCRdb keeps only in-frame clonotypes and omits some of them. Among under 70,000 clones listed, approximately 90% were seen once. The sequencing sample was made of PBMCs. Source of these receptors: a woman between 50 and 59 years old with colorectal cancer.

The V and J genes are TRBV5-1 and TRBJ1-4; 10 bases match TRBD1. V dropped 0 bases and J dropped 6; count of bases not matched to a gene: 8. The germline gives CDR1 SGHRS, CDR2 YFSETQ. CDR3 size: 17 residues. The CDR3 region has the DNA TGCGCCAGCAGCTTGGCCCAGTTCGGGACAGGGGATGAAAAACTGTTTTTT. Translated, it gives CASSLAQFGTGDEKLFF.

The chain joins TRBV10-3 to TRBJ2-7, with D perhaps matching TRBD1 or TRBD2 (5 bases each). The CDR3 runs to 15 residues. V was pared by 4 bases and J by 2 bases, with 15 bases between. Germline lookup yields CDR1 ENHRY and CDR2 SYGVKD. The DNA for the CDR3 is TGTGCCATCAGTGTCCGGGACCTTGAAACCTACGAGCAGTACTTC. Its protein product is CAISVRDLETYEQYF.

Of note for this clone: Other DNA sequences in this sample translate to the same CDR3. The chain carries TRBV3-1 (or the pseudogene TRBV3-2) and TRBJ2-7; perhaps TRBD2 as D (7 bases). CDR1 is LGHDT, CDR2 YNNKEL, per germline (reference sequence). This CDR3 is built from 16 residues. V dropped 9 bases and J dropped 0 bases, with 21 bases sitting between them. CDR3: CASSRGGGSSSYEQYF. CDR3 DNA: TGTGCCAGTAGCAGGGGAGGGGGATCGAGCTCCTACGAGCAGTACTTC.

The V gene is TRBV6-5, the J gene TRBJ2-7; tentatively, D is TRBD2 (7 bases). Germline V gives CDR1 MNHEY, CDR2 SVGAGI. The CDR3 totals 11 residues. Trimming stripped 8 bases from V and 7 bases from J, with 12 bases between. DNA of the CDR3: TGTGCCAGCGGGAAGGGGGGGGAGCAGTACTTC. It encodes CASGKGGEQYF.

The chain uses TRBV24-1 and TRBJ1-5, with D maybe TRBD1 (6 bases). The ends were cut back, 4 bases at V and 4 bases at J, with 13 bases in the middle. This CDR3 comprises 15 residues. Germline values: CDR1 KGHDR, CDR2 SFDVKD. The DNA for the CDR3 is TGTGCCACCAGTGACTCCGGGACACCTAATCAGCCCCAGCATTTT. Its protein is CATSDSGTPNQPQHF.

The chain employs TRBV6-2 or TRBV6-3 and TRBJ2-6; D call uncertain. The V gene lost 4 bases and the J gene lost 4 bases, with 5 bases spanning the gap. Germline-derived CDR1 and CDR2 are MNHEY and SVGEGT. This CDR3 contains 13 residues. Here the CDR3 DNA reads TGTGCCAGCAGTTCATCCGGGGCCAACGTCCTGACTTTC. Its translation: CASSSSGANVLTF.

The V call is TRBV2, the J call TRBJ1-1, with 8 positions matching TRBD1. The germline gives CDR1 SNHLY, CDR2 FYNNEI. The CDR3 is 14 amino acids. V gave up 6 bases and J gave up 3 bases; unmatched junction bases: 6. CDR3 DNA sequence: TGTGCCAGCAGGTTGGACAGGGAAGACACTGAAGCTTTCTTT. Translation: CASRLDREDTEAFF.

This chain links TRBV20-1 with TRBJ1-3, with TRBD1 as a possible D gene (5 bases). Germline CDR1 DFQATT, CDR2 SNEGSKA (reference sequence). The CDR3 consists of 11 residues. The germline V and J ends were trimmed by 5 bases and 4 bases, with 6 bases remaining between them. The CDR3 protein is CSAGGGNTIYF. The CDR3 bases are TGCAGTGCTGGGGGGGGAAACACCATATATTTT.

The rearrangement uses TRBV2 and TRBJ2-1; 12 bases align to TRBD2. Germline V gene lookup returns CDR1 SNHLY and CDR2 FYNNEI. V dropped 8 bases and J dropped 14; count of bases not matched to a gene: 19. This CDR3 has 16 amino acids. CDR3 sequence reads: CASGFSTSGRLSSEFF. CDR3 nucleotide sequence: TGTGCCAGCGGATTCTCGACTAGCGGGAGATTATCCTCGGAGTTCTTC.

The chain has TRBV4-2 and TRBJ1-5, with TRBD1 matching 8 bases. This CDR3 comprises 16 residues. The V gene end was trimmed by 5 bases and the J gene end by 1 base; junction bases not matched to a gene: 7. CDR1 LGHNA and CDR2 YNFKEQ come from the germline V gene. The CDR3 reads CASSANRGVSNQPQHF. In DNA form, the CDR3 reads TGTGCCAGCAGCGCAAACAGGGGGGTGAGCAATCAGCCCCAGCATTTT.

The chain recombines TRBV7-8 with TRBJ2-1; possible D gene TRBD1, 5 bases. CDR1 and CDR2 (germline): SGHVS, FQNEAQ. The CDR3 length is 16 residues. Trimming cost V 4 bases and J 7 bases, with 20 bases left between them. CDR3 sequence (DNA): TGTGCCAGCAGCTCTCGCCCAAGCAGGGTGGGGAATGAGCAGTTCTTC. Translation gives CASSSRPSRVGNEQFF.

CDR3 sequence (DNA): TGTGCCAGCAGCTTAAACAGGGCCAACTATGGCTACACCTTC. It encodes CASSLNRANYGYTF. This rearrangement joins TRBV5-8 to TRBJ1-2, with D maybe TRBD1 (6 bases). Germline V gene sequence: CDR1 SGHTS, CDR2 YDEGEE. There are 14 residues in the CDR3. V lost 2 bases and J 2 bases, leaving 10 bases between the germline ends.

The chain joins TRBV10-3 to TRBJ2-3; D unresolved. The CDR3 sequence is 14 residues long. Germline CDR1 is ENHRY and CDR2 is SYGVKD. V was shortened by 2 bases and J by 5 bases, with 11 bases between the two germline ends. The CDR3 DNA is TGTGCCATCAGTGAGACCTCTGAGAGAGATACGCAGTATTTT. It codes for CAISETSERDTQYF.

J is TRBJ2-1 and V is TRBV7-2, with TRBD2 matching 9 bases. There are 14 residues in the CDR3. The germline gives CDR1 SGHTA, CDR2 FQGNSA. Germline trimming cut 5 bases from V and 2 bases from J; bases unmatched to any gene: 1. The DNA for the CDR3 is TGTGCCAGCAGCCCTAGCGGGACCTACAATGAGCAGTTCTTC. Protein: CASSPSGTYNEQFF.

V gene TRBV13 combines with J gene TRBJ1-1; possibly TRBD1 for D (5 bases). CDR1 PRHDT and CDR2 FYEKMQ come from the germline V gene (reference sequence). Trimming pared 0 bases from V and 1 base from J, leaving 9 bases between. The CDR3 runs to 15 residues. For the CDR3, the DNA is TGTGCCAGCAGCTTAGGCGGCAGGGAGAACACTGAAGCTTTCTTT. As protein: CASSLGGRENTEAFF.

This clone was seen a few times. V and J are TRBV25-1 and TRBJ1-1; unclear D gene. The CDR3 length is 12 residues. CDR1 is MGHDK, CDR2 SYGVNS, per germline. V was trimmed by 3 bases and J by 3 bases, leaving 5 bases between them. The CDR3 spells CASSDWDTEAFF. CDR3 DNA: TGTGCCAGCAGTGATTGGGACACTGAAGCTTTCTTT.

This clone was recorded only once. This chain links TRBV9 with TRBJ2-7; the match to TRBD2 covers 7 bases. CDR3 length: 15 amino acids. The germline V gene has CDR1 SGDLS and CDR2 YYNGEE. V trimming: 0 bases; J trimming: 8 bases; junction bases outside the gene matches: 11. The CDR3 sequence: CASSVVSGETAQQYF. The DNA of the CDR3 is TGTGCCAGCAGCGTAGTGAGCGGGGAGACTGCTCAGCAGTACTTC.

In DNA, the CDR3 is TGTGCCAGCAGTGGGCCGACAGGGGTTAGAGAGACCCAGTACTTC. Translation gives CASSGPTGVRETQYF. The J gene is TRBJ2-5, the V gene TRBV2; 8 bases agree with TRBD1. CDR3 size: 15 residues. V lost 4 bases, J lost 4 bases, and 8 bases stayed unmatched. The V gene's germline CDR1 is SNHLY and CDR2 FYNNEI.

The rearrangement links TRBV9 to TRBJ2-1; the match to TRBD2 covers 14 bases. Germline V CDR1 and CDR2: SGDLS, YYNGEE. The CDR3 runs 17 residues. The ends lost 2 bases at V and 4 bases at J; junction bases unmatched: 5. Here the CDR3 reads CASSVSGTSGRYNEQFF. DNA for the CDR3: TGTGCCAGCAGCGTGAGCGGGACTAGCGGGAGATACAATGAGCAGTTCTTC.

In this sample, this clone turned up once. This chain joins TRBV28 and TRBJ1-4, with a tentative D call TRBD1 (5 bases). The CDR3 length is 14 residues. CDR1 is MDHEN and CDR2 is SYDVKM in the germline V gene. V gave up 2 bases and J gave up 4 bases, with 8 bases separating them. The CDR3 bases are TGTGCCAGCAGTTTACGGGGGAATAATGAAAAACTGTTTTTT. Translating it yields CASSLRGNNEKLFF.